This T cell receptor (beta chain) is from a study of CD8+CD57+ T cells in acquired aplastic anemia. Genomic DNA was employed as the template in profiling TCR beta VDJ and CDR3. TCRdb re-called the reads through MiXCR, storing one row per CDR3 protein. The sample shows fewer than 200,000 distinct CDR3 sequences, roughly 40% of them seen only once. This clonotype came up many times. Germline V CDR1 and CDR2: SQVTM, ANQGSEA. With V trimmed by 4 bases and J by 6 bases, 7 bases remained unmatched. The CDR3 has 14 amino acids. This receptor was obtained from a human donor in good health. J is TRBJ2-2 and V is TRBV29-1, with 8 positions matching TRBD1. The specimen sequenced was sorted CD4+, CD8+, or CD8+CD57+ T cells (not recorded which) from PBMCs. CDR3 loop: CSVARQGFSGELFF. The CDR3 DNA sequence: TGCAGCGTTGCTCGACAGGGGTTTTCCGGGGAGCTGTTTTTT.